The 5 T cell receptor beta chains below come from one sample, sequenced in a study of CD8 T cells in ankylosing spondylitis. MiXCR, run by TCRdb on the 5' RACE reads, gives a single entry per CDR3 protein. The sample holds some 250,000 distinct CDR3 sequences; 20% to 30% are singletons and the top ten take 0.61%. The sequenced material came from blood, either unsorted or a sorted T cell fraction (not recorded which). These TCRs come from a male donor with ankylosing spondylitis or in good health (not recorded which).

The V call is TRBV6-2 or TRBV6-3, the J call TRBJ2-7; TRBD1 might be the D (6 bases). Deletions cut 2 bases from V and 6 bases from J, with 11 bases between. The CDR3 sequence is 13 residues long. CDR1 and CDR2 from the germline V gene are MNHEY and SVGEGT. The CDR3 is CASSYITGFEQYF. The DNA for the CDR3 is TGTGCCAGCAGTTACATAACAGGGTTCGAGCAGTACTTC.

This chain links TRBV20-1 with TRBJ2-1; TRBD1 aligns across 8 bases. Trimming removed 6 bases from V and 8 bases from J; junction bases left unmatched: 15. CDR1 is DFQATT, CDR2 SNEGSKA, per germline (reference sequence). The CDR3 loop spans 15 amino acids. The CDR3 coding sequence is TGCAGTGCGCCGCAGGGGGCGCGGCCCAATCATGAGCAGTTCTTC. This encodes CSAPQGARPNHEQFF.

This clonotype occurred many times. The chain carries TRBV20-1 and TRBJ1-1; D call uncertain. Germline V gives CDR1 DFQATT, CDR2 SNEGSKA (reference sequence). The CDR3 runs to 13 residues. The V end lost 0 bases, the J end lost 2 bases, and 7 bases lay between the germline ends. In nucleotides, the CDR3 is TGCAGTGCTAGAGAGACTATTAACACTGAAGCTTTCTTT. It codes for CSARETINTEAFF.

Points on this clonotype: With a much larger clone just one base away, this may be a read error. The chain joins TRBV3-1 to TRBJ2-1; no definite D call. The CDR3 totals 12 residues. Germline CDR1 reads LGHDT; CDR2 reads YNNKEL (reference sequence). The germline V and J ends were trimmed by 4 bases and 10 bases, with 11 bases remaining between them. The CDR3 DNA reads as TGTGCCAGCAGCCGTTTAACGAGGGAGCAGTTCTTC. The encoded protein is CASSRLTREQFF.

As to this clonotype: This may be a read error: a much more frequent sequence differs by one nucleotide. The chain links TRBV7-8 to TRBJ2-5; the D gene is possibly TRBD1 (6 bases). Trimming stripped 2 bases from V and 8 bases from J, with 12 bases between. This CDR3 is built from 13 residues. Germline-derived CDR1 and CDR2 are SGHVS and FQNEAQ. CDR3 DNA: TGTGCCAGCAGCTTAAGACAGGCTTGTACCCAGTACTTC. Protein product: CASSLRQACTQYF.